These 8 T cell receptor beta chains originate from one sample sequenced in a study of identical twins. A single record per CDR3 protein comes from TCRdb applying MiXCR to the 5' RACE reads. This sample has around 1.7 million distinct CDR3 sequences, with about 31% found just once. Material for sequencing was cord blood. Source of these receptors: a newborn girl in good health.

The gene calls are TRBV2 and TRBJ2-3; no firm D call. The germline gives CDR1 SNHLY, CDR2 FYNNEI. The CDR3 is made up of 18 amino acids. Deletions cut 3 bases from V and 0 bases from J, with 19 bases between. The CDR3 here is CASSDSRLWRDSTDTQYF. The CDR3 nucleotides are TGTGCCAGCAGTGACTCCCGACTTTGGCGAGATAGCACAGATACGCAGTATTTT.

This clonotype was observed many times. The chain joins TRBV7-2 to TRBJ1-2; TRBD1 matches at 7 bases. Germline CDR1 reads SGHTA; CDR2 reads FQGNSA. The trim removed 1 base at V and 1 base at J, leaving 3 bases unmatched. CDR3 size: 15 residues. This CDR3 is CASSLDGTVNYGYTF. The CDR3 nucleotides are TGTGCCAGCAGCTTAGATGGGACAGTTAACTATGGCTACACCTTC.

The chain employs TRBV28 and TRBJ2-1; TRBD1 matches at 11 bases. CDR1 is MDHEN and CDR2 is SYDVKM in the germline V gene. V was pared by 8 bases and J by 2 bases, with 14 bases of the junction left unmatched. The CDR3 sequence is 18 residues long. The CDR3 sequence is CASGRTGGAGRTYNEQFF. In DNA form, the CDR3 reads TGTGCCAGCGGCCGGACAGGGGGCGCGGGAAGAACCTACAATGAGCAGTTCTTC.

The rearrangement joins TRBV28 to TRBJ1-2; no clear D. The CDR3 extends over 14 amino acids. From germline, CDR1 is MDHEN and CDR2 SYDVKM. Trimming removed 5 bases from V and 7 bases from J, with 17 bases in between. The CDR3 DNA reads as TGTGCCAGCAGTGACCATTCAGCCACTTTTGGCTACACCTTC. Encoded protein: CASSDHSATFGYTF.

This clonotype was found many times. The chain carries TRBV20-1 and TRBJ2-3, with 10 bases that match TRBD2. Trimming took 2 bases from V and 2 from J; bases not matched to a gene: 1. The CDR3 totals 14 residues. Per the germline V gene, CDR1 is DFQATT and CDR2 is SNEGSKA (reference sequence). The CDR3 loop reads CSARLAGATDTQYF. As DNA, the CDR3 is TGCAGTGCTAGACTAGCGGGGGCCACAGATACGCAGTATTTT.

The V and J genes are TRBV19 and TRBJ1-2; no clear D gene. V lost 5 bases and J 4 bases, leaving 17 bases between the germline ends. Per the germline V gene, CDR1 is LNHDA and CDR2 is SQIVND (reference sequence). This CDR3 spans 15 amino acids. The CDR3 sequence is CASSPSGPAAYGYTF. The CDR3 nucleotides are TGTGCCAGTAGTCCCTCTGGACCGGCGGCCTATGGCTACACCTTC.

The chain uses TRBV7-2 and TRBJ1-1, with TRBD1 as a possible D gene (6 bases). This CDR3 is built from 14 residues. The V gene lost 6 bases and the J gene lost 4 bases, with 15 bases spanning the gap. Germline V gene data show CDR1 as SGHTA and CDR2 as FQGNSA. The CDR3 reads CASRDGQYFTEAFF. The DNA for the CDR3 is TGTGCCAGCAGGGACGGACAGTACTTCACTGAAGCTTTCTTT.

The CDR3 nucleotides are TGCGCCAGCAGCCAAATTAACAGGGGAACCTATAATTCACCCCTCCACTTT. It codes for CASSQINRGTYNSPLHF. This chain uses TRBV4-1 with TRBJ1-6, with 7 bases identical to TRBD1. Trimming cost V 2 bases and J 2 bases; bases outside gene matches: 6. In germline, CDR1 is MGHRA, CDR2 YSYEKL. The CDR3 spans 17 residues.